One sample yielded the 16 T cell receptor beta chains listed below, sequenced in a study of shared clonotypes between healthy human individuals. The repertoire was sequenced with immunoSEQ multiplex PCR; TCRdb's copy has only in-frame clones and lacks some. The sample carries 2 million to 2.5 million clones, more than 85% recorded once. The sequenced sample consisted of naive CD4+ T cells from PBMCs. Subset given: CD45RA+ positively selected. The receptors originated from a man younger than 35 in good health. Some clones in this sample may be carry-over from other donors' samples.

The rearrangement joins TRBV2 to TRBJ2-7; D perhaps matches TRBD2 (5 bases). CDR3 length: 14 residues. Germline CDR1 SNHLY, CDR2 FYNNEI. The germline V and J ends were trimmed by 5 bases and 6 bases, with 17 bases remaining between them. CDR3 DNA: TGTGCCAGCAGTTTCCGGACTGAAGCCAGCGAGCAGTACTTC. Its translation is CASSFRTEASEQYF.

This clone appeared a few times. The CDR3 bases are TGTGCCAGCCGGGGCCAGAGGGACGGAACTGAAGCTTTCTTT. Protein: CASRGQRDGTEAFF. The chain uses TRBV27 and TRBJ1-1; D possibly corresponds to TRBD1 (5 bases). V shed 8 bases and J shed 5 bases, with 18 bases lying between them. The CDR3 sequence is 14 residues long. The germline V gene has CDR1 MNHEY and CDR2 SMNVEV (reference sequence).

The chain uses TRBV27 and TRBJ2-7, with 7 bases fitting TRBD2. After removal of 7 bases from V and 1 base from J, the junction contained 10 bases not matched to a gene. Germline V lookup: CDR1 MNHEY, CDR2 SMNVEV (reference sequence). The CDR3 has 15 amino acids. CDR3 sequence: CASTPTSVSSYEQYF. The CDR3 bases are TGTGCCAGCACTCCTACTAGCGTATCATCCTACGAGCAGTACTTC.

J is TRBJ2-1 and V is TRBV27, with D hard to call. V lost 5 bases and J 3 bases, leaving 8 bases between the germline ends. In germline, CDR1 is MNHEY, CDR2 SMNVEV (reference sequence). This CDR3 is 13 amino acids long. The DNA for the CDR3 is TGTGCCAGCAGTCTTAACGTCTACAATGAGCAGTTCTTC. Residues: CASSLNVYNEQFF.

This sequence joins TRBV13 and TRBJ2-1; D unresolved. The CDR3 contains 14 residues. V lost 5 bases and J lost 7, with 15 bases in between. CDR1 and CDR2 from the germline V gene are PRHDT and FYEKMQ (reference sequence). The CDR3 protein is CASSRPAEKNEQFF. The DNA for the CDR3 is TGTGCCAGCAGCCGGCCGGCAGAGAAGAATGAGCAGTTCTTC.

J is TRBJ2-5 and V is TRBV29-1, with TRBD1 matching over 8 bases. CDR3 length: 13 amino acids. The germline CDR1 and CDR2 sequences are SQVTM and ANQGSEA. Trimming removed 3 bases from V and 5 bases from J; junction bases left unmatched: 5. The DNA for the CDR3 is TGCAGCGTTGACAGGGGGCCGTGGGAGACCCAGTACTTC. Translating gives CSVDRGPWETQYF. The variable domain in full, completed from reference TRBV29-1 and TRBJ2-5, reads SAVISQKPSRDICQRGTSLTIQCQVDSQVTMMFWYRQQPGQSLTLIATANQGSEATYESGFVIDKFPISRPNLTFSTLTVSNMSPEDSSIYLCSVDRGPWETQYFGPGTRLLVL.

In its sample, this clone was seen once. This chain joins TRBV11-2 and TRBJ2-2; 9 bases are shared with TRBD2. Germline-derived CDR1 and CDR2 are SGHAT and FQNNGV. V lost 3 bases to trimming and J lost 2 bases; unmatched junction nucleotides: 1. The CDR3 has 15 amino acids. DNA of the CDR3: TGTGCCAGCAGCTTGACTAGCGGTAACACCGGGGAGCTGTTTTTT. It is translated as CASSLTSGNTGELFF.

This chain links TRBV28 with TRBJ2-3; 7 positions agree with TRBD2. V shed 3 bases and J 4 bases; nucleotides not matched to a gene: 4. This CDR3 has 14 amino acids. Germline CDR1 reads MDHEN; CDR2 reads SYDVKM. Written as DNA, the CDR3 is TGTGCCAGCAGTTTTGCGGGGAGGGCAGATACGCAGTATTTT. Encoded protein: CASSFAGRADTQYF.

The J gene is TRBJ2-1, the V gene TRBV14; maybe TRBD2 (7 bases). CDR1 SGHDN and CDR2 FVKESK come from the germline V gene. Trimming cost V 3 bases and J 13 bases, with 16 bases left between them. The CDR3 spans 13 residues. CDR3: CASSQHGGRSQFF. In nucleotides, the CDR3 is TGTGCCAGCAGCCAGCACGGGGGGCGATCCCAGTTCTTC. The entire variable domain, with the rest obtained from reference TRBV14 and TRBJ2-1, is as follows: EAGVTQFPSHSVIEKGQTVTLRCDPISGHDNLYWYRRVMGKEIKFLLHFVKESKQDESGMPNNRFLAERTGGTYSTLKVQPAELEDSGVYFCASSQHGGRSQFFGPGTRLTVL.

Written as DNA, the CDR3 is TGTGCCAGCGCCGGGACTAGCGCTCTCCCAACACACTACGAGCAGTACTTC. This codes for CASAGTSALPTHYEQYF. The chain recombines TRBV28 with TRBJ2-7; TRBD2 matches at 10 bases. V lost 8 bases and J lost 3; bases outside the gene matches: 16. The CDR3 has 17 residues. CDR1 and CDR2 from the germline V gene are MDHEN and SYDVKM.

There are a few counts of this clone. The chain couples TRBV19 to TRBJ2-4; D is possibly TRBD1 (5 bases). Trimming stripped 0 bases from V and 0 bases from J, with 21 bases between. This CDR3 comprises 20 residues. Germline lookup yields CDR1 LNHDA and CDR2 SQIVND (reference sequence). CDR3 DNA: TGTGCCAGTAGTATAGATCTCTCGGCGCGTCAGGGTGTAGCCAAAAACATTCAGTACTTC. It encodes CASSIDLSARQGVAKNIQYF.

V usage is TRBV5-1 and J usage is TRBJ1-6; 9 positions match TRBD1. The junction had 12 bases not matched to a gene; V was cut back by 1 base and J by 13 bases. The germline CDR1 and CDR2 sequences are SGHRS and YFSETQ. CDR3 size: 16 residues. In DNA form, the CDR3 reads TGCGCCAGCAGCTTGTCCGGGACAGGGAAAACGGGTCCCCTCCACTTT. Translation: CASSLSGTGKTGPLHF.

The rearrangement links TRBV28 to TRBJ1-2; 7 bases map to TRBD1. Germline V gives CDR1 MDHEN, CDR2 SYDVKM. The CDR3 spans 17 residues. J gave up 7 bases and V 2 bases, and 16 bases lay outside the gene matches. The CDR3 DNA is TGTGCCAGCAGTTTAAGGTCCCCGACAGGGCCAATCGGTGGCTACACCTTC. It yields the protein CASSLRSPTGPIGGYTF.

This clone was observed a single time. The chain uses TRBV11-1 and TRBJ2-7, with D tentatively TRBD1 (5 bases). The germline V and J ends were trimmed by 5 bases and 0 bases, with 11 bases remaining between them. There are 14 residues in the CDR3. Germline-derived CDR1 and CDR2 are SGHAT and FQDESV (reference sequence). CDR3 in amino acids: CASSPHRSSYEQYF. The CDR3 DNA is TGTGCCAGCAGCCCCCACAGGAGCTCCTACGAGCAGTACTTC.

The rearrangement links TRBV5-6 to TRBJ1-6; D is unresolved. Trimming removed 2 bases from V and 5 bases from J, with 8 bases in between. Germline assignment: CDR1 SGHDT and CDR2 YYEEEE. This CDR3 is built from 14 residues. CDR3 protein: CASSFLRDNSPLHF. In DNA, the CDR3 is TGTGCCAGCAGCTTCCTCCGGGATAATTCACCCCTCCACTTT.

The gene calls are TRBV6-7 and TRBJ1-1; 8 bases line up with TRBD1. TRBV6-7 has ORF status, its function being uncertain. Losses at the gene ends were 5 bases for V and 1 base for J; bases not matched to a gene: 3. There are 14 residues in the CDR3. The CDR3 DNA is TGTGCCAGCAGTAAAGGGACAGGGAACACTGAAGCTTTCTTT. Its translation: CASSKGTGNTEAFF.